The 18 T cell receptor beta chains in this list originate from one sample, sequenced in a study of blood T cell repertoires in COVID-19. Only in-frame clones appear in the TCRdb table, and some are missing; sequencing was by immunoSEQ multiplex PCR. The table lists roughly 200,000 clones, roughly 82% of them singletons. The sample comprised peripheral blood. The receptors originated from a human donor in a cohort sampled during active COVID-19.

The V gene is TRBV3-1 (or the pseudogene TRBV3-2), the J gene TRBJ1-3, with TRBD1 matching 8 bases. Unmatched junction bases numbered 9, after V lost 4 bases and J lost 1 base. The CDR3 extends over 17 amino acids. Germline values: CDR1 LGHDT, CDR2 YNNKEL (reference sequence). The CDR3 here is CASSRGARGLSGNTIYF. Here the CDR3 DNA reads TGTGCCAGCAGCCGCGGAGCCAGGGGGCTTTCTGGAAACACCATATATTTT.

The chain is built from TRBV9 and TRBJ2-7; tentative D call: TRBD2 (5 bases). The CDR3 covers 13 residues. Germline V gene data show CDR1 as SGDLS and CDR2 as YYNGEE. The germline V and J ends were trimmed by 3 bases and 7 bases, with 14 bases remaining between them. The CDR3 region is CASSADFRSEQYF. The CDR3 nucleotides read TGTGCCAGCAGCGCGGACTTCAGGAGTGAGCAGTACTTC.

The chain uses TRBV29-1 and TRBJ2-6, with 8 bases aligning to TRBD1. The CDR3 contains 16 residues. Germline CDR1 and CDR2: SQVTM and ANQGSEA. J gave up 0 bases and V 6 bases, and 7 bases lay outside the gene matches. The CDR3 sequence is CSVPDRANSGANVLTF. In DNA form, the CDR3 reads TGCAGCGTCCCGGACAGGGCCAACTCTGGGGCCAACGTCCTGACTTTC.

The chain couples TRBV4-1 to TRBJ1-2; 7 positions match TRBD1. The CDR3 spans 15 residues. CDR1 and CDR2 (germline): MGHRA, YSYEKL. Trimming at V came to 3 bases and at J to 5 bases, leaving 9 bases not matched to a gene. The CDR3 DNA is TGCGCCAGCAGCCATGACAGGGCCGAACTTTATGGCTACACCTTC. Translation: CASSHDRAELYGYTF.

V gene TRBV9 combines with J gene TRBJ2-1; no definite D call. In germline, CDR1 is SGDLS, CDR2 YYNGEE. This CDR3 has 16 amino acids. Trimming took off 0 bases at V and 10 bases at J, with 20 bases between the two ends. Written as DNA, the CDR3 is TGTGCCAGCAGCGTAGCTCCTAGGCCCGTTGAAAAGGAGCAGTTCTTC. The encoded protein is CASSVAPRPVEKEQFF.

This CDR3 is CASSLGPRTGALTGELFF. CDR3 nucleotide sequence: TGTGCCAGCAGCTTAGGACCAAGGACAGGCGCCCTCACCGGGGAGCTGTTTTTT. The rearrangement links TRBV11-2 to TRBJ2-2; the match to TRBD1 covers 7 bases. In germline, CDR1 is SGHAT, CDR2 FQNNGV. The CDR3 contains 18 residues. The J segment lost 4 bases and the V segment lost 1 base, leaving 12 bases of the junction unmatched.

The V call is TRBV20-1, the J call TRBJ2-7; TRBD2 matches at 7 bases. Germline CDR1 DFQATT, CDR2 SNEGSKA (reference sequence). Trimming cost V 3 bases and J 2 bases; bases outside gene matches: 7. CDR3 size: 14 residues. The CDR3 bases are TGCAGTGCTAGTAGGGGAGGGGATGCCTACGAGCAGTACTTC. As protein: CSASRGGDAYEQYF.

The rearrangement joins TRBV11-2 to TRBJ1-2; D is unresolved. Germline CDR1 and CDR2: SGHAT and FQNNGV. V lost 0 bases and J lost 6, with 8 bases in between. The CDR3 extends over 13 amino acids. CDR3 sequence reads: CASSLDYGDGYTF. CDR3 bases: TGTGCCAGCAGCTTAGATTACGGGGATGGCTACACCTTC. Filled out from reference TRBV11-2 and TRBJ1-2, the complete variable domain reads EAGVAQSPRYKIIEKRQSVAFWCNPISGHATLYWYQQILGQGPKLLIQFQNNGVVDDSQLPKDRFSAERLKGVDSTLKIQPAKLEDSAVYLCASSLDYGDGYTFGSGTRLTVV.

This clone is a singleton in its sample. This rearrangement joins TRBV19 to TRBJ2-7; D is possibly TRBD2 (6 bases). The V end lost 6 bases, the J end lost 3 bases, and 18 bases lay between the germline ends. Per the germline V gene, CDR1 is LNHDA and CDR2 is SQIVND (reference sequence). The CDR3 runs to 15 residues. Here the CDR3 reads CASRLWGDPNYEQYF. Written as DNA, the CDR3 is TGTGCCAGTAGGTTATGGGGGGACCCCAACTACGAGCAGTACTTC.

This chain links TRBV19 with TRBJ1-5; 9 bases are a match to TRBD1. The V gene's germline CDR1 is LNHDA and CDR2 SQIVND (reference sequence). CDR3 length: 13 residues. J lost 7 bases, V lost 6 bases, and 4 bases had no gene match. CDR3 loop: CASRGQGWQPQHF. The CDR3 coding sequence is TGTGCCAGTAGGGGACAGGGTTGGCAGCCCCAGCATTTT.

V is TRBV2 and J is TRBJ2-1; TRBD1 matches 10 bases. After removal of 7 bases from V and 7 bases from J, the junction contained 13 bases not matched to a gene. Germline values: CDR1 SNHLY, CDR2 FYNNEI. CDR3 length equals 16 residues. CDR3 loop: CASTHWPADRGNEQFF. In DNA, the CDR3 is TGTGCCAGCACCCACTGGCCGGCGGACAGGGGGAATGAGCAGTTCTTC.

The CDR3 protein is CASKNTRGKNQPQHF. The CDR3 DNA reads TGTGCCAGCAAAAACACCAGGGGAAAGAATCAGCCCCAGCATTTT. The rearrangement uses TRBV9 and TRBJ1-5, with D possibly being TRBD1 (6 bases). Germline-derived CDR1 and CDR2 are SGDLS and YYNGEE. This CDR3 comprises 15 residues. V was clipped by 6 bases and J by 4 bases, with 17 bases between them.

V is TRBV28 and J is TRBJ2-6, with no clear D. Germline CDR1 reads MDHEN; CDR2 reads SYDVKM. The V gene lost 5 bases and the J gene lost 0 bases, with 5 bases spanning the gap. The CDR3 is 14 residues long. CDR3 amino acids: CASSLGSGANVLTF. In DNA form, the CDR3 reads TGTGCCAGCAGTCTAGGCTCTGGGGCCAACGTCCTGACTTTC.

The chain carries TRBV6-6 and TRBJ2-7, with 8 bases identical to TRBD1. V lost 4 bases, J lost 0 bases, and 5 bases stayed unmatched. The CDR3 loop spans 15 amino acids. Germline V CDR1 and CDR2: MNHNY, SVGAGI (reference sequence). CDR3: CASSLGQASSYEQYF. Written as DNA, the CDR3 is TGTGCCAGCAGTTTGGGACAGGCAAGCTCCTACGAGCAGTACTTC.

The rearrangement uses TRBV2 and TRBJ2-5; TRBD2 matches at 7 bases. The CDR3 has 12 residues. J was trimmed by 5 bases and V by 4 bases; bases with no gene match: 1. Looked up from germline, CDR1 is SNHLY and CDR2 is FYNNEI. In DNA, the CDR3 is TGTGCCAGCAGTGTGCGGGAGGAGACCCAGTACTTC. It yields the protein CASSVREETQYF.

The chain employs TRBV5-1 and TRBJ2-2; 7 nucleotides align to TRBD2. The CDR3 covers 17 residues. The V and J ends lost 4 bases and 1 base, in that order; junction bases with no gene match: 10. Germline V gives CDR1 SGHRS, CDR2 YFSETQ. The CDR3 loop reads CASSLPAPSGNTGELFF. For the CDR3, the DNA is TGCGCCAGCAGCCTCCCCGCTCCTAGCGGGAACACCGGGGAGCTGTTTTTT.

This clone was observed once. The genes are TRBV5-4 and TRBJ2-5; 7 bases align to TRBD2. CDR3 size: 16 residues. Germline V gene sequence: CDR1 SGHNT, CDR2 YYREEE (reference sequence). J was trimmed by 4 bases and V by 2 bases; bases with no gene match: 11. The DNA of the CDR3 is TGTGCCAGCAGCTTAGTTGGCGGGAGCGGCGGAGAGACCCAGTACTTC. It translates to CASSLVGGSGGETQYF.

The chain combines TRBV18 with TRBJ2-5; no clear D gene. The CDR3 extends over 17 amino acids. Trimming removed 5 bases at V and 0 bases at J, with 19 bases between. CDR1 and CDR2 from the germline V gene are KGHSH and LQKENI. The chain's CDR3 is CASSSLQQLRYQETQYF. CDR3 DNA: TGTGCCAGCTCAAGCCTCCAGCAGCTGAGGTACCAAGAGACCCAGTACTTC.